Below, one T cell receptor (beta chain) is given with its context. As yet, its antigen is unknown. This record belongs to a study of cytomegalovirus exposure and HLA in healthy donors. Study outcomes and limitations: In a later analysis, 16,951 TCR beta sequences were associated with HLA alleles at 0.05 false discovery rate.

V lost 5 bases and J lost 7, with 11 bases in between. The CDR3 contains 12 residues. The germline CDR1 and CDR2 sequences are SGHVS and FQNEAQ. A multiplex PCR was run with 60 Vbeta primers and 13 Jbeta primers. Assay: immunoSEQ multiplex PCR; the TCRdb copy retains only in-frame clones and omits some. This repertoire shows approximately 110,000 clones, roughly 70% found once; its top ten account for approximately 3.8%. The source material was PBMCs. This sequence was found in a woman in her 40s in good health and CMV-seronegative. V is TRBV7-8 and J is TRBJ1-1; no clear D gene. The CDR3 DNA sequence: TGTGCCAGCAGCCAGCTGGAGAGTGAAGCTTTCTTT. Amino acids: CASSQLESEAFF.